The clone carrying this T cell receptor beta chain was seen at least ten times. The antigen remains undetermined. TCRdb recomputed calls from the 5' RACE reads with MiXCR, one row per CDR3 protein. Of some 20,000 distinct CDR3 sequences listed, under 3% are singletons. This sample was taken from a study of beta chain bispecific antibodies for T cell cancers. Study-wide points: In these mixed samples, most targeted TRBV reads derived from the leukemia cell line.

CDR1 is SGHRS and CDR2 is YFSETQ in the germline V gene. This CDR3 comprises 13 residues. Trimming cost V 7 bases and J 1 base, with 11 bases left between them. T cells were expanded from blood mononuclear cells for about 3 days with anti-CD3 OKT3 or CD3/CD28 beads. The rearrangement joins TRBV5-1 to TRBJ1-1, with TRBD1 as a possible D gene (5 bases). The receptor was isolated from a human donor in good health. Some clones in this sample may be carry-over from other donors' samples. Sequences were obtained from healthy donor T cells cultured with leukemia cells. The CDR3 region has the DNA TGCGCCAGCCACCCGACAGAGAACACTGAAGCTTTCTTT. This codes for CASHPTENTEAFF.